This T cell receptor beta chain was captured by sequencing in a study of T-cell reconstitution after alpha-beta-depleted transplantation in children. The V gene end was trimmed by 3 bases and the J gene end by 5 bases; junction bases not matched to a gene: 4. The CDR3 covers 15 residues. Germline-derived CDR1 and CDR2 are LNHDA and SQIVND (reference sequence). Unique molecular identifiers were built into the TCRbeta library. TCRdb processed the PCR reads anew with MiXCR; each CDR3 protein has one entry. The sample contains around 450,000 distinct CDR3 sequences, 43% of which appear only once. The chain is built from TRBV19 and TRBJ2-5, with 12 bases aligning to TRBD2. This receptor was taken from a girl aged 2-10 years with aplastic anemia, due to receive a stem cell transplant. Material: PBMCs, obtained before TCRalphabeta/CD19-depleted stem cell transplant. The CDR3 DNA reads as TGTGCCAGTAGTATGTCTAGCGGGGGGGCCGAGACCCAGTACTTC. It encodes CASSMSSGGAETQYF.